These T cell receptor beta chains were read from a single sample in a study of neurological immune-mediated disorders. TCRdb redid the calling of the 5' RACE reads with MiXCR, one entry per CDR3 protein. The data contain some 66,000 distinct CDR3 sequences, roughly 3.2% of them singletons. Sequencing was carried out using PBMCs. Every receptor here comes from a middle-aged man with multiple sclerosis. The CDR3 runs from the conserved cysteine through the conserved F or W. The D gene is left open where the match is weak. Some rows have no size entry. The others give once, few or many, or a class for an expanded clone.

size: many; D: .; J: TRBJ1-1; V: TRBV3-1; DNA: TGTGCCAGCAGCCACCGCACTAACACTGAAGCTTTCTTT; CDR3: CASSHRTNTEAFF
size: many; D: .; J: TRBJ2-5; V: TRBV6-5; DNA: TGTGCCAGCAGTTACCCGCCCGACAGGACCCAGTACTTC; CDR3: CASSYPPDRTQYF
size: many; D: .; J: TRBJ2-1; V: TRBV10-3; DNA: TGTGCCATCAGTCCTACGTACAATGAGCAGTTCTTC; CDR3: CAISPTYNEQFF
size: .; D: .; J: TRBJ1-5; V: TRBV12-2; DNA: TGTGCAAGTCGCTCCCTCCCCTCGACAGGGGCTAAGCCCCAGCATTTT; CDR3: CASRSLPSTGAKPQHF
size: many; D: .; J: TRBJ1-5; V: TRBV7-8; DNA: TGTGCCAGCAGCTTAGCACAGCCAAATCAGCCCCAGCATTTT; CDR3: CASSLAQPNQPQHF
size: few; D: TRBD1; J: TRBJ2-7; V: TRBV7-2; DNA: TGTGCCAGCAGCTTAACCCATTCACAGGGGTACGAGCAGTACTTC; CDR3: CASSLTHSQGYEQYF
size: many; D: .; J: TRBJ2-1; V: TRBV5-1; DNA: TGCGCCAGCAGCCCGGGGAGCTCCTACAATGAGCAGTTCTTC; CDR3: CASSPGSSYNEQFF
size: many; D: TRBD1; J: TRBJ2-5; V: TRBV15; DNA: TGTGCCACCAGCAGTTCCAGGGGGCAGCCTGGGTGGGAGACCCAGTACTTC; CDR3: CATSSSRGQPGWETQYF
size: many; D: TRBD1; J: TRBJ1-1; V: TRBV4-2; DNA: TGTGCCAGCAGCCTCTCTCGGGACAGGGGAAACACTGAAGCTTTCTTT; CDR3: CASSLSRDRGNTEAFF
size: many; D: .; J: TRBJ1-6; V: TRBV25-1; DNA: TGTGCCAGCAGGGGGGATTCACCCCTCCACTTT; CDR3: CASRGDSPLHF
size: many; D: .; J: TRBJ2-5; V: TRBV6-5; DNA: TGTGCCAGCAGTTATTCGGCTGGCAGGGGAGAGACCCAGTACTTC; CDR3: CASSYSAGRGETQYF
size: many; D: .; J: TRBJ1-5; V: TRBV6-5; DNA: TGTGCCAGCAGTTCCCTCAAAACTAGCAATCAGCCCCAGCATTTT; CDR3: CASSSLKTSNQPQHF
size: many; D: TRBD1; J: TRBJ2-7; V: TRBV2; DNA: TGTGCCAGCCAACGGGACAGCGACTTCCAGTACTTC; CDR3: CASQRDSDFQYF
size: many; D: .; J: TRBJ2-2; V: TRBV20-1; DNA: TGCAGTGCTAGTCAGGTTAACACCGGGGAGCTGTTTTTT; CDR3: CSASQVNTGELFF
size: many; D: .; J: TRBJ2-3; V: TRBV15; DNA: TGTGCCACCAGCAGAGATTATGGATCTCTGAGCACAGATACGCAGTATTTT; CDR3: CATSRDYGSLSTDTQYF
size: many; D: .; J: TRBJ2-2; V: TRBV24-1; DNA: TGTGCCACCAGTGATACGGGATCAGCGAACACCGGGGAGCTGTTTTTT; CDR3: CATSDTGSANTGELFF
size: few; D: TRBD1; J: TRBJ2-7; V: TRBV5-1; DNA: TGCGCCAGCAGCTTGAACGGACAGGGGTCGAACGAGCAGTACTTC; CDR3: CASSLNGQGSNEQYF
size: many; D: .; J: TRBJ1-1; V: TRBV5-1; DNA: TGCGCCAGCAGCTTGGAGTCTGAAGCTTTCTTT; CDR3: CASSLESEAFF
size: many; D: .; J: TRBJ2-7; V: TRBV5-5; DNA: TGTGCCAGCAGCTTGTCCAGGAACGAGCAGTACTTC; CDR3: CASSLSRNEQYF
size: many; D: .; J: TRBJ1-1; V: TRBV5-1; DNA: TGCGCCAGCAGCTGGGAGACGAACACTGAAGCTTTCTTT; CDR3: CASSWETNTEAFF
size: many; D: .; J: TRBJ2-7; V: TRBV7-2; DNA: TGTGCCAGCAGCTCCCTGGGGACTTCCTCCTACGAGCAGTACTTC; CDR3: CASSSLGTSSYEQYF